This TCR beta chain was profiled in a study of T cell responses to AZD1222 COVID-19 vaccine. Broader study findings: Vaccine-associated CD4 TCRs spanned spike, dominant at 160-218 and 743-854. Once two AZD1222 doses were given, Spike-specific TCR breadth and depth went up.

A word on this clone: Its matching antigen is unknown.

TCRdb's copy holds only in-frame clones and misses some; the assay was immunoSEQ multiplex PCR. Among some 110,000 clones listed, approximately 92% were seen once. This TCR derives from an adult who received the AZD1222 COVID-19 vaccine. The sample in question was peripheral blood, obtained 28 days after the second AZD1222 dose.

The CDR3 sequence: CASSSQDRLTYEQYF. The CDR3 DNA reads as TGTGCCAGCAGTTCACAAGACAGGCTAACCTACGAGCAGTACTTC. The gene calls are TRBV27 and TRBJ2-7; weak D call: TRBD1 (6 bases). Germline CDR1 is MNHEY and CDR2 is SMNVEV (reference sequence). This CDR3 region has 15 residues. Trimming removed 4 bases from V and 2 bases from J, with 15 bases in between.